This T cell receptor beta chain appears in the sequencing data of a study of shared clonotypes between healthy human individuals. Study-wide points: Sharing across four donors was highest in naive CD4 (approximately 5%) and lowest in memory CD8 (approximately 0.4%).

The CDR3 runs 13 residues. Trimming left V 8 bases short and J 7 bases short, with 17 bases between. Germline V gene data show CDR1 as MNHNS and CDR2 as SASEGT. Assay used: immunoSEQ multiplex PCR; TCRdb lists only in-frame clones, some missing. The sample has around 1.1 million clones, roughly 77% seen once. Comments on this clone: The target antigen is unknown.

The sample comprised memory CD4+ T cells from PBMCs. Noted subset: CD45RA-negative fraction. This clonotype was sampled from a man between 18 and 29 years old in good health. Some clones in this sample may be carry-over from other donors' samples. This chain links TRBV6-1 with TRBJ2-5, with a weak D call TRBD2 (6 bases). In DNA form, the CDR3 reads TGTGCCAGCCAACCAAACACAGCGGGGACCCAGTACTTC. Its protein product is CASQPNTAGTQYF.